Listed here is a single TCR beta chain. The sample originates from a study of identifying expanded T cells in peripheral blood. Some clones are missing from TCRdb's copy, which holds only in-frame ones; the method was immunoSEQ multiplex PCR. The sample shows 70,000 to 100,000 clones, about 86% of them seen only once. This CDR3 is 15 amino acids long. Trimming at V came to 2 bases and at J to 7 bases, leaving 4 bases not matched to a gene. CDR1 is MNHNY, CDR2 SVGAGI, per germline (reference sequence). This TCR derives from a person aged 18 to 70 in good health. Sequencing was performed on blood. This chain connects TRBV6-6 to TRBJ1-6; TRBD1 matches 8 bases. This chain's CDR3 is CASSYPDRVNSPLHF. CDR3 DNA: TGTGCCAGCAGTTACCCGGACAGGGTGAATTCACCCCTCCACTTT.